Following are 25 T cell receptor beta chains from one sample sequenced in a study of breast tumors, draining lymph nodes, adjacent tissues. TCRdb re-analysed the multiplex PCR reads in MiXCR, keeping a single row per CDR3 protein. The sample gives 13,000 to 15,000 distinct CDR3 sequences, more than 45% of which show up once; about 28% is in the top ten. Sequenced sample: tumor-adjacent breast tissue. These receptors were collected from a female donor with breast cancer. Some clones in this sample may be carry-over from other donors' samples.

At least ten counts were recorded for this clonotype. CDR3 in amino acids: CASSLTGVLHPSTDTQYF. The CDR3 region has the DNA TGCGCCAGCAGCTTGACGGGGGTCCTCCACCCTAGCACAGATACGCAGTATTTT. The V call is TRBV5-1, the J call TRBJ2-3; D perhaps matches TRBD2 (6 bases). The CDR3 loop spans 18 amino acids. V dropped 1 base and J dropped 0 bases, with 18 bases sitting between them. Germline V CDR1 and CDR2: SGHRS, YFSETQ.

This chain joins TRBV20-1 and TRBJ1-5; the D gene is possibly TRBD1 (6 bases). In germline, CDR1 is DFQATT, CDR2 SNEGSKA (reference sequence). The CDR3 loop spans 16 amino acids. V was pared by 5 bases and J by 1 base, with 18 bases between. The CDR3 sequence: CSAPDSLVSSNQPQHF. CDR3 bases: TGCAGTGCTCCGGACAGTTTGGTTTCGAGCAATCAGCCCCAGCATTTT.

Comments on this clonotype: A much more abundant neighbour one base away suggests this may be a read error. This chain uses TRBV10-3 with TRBJ2-7; 8 bases line up with TRBD1. Per the germline V gene, CDR1 is ENHRY and CDR2 is SYGVKD. The CDR3 runs to 14 residues. V gave up 0 bases and J gave up 2 bases; unmatched junction bases: 0. The CDR3 loop is CAISESTGAYEQYF. The DNA of the CDR3 is TGTGCCATCAGTGAGTCGACAGGGGCCTACGAGCAGTACTTC.

This clonotype was counted only a few times. The chain combines TRBV24-1 with TRBJ1-2; D remains unclear. Germline V CDR1 and CDR2: KGHDR, SFDVKD. Between the trimmed V and J ends, which lost 4 bases and 3 bases, there was a span of 8 bases. The CDR3 is made up of 13 amino acids. DNA for the CDR3: TGTGCCACCAGTGACAGGTCGGACTATGGCTACACCTTC. Its protein is CATSDRSDYGYTF.

This clonotype turned up a few times. The chain combines TRBV9 with TRBJ2-7; either TRBD1 or TRBD2 may fit D (5 bases each). Per germline, CDR1 SGDLS and CDR2 YYNGEE. With 3 bases removed from V and 5 bases from J, the gap between germline ends came to 18 bases. The CDR3 length is 15 residues. Here the CDR3 reads CASSAGTRGWDEQYF. The CDR3 coding sequence is TGTGCCAGCAGCGCCGGGACGAGGGGCTGGGACGAGCAGTACTTC.

To note about this clonotype: Because the CDR3 is missing its conserved closing phenylalanine or tryptophan, this is likely a read error. CDR3 sequence (DNA): TGTGCCAGCAGCCCTTCAGCAGGGGGCAATCAGCCCCAGCATGTG. Translating it yields CASSPSAGGNQPQHV. The chain combines TRBV7-8 with TRBJ1-5; weak D call: TRBD1 (6 bases). Per the germline V gene, CDR1 is SGHVS and CDR2 is FQNEAQ. The CDR3 contains 15 residues. V lost 5 bases to trimming and J lost 2 bases, with 13 bases between them.

Turning to this clonotype: The conserved final phenylalanine or tryptophan is absent from the CDR3, which likely points to a read error. It is unclear where the CDR3 begins or ends on the DNA, so no DNA is shown, and the CDR3 is as TCRdb lists it. The chain joins TRBV20-1 to TRBJ2-3; whether TRBD2, the table's D call, matches the DNA was not checked. From its first to its last residue, the CDR3 has 20 amino acids. Germline lookup yields CDR1 DFQATT and CDR2 SNEGSKA (reference sequence). The CDR3 region is CSARGLTSGGPGSGRPPPIN.

V usage is TRBV12-3 or TRBV12-4 and J usage is TRBJ2-3; TRBD2 aligns across 9 bases. The V and J ends lost 5 bases and 2 bases, in that order; junction bases with no gene match: 8. The CDR3 is 16 amino acids. The CDR3 DNA follows: TGTGCCAGCAGTCCCCGGGTAGCGGGAGTCACAGATACGCAGTATTTT. It codes for CASSPRVAGVTDTQYF.

The chain couples TRBV24-1 to TRBJ2-7, with TRBD2 as a possible D gene (5 bases). The CDR3 sequence is 13 residues long. Per the germline V gene, CDR1 is KGHDR and CDR2 is SFDVKD. Trimming removed 3 bases at V and 2 bases at J, with 7 bases between. The CDR3 nucleotides read TGTGCCACCAGTGATCTCGGGACCTACGAGCAGTACTTC. This encodes CATSDLGTYEQYF.

This clonotype appeared a single time. This chain connects TRBV20-1 to TRBJ2-7; D possibly corresponds to TRBD2 (7 bases). The germline gives CDR1 DFQATT, CDR2 SNEGSKA (reference sequence). The length of the CDR3 is 13 residues. Trimming pared 1 base from V and 5 bases from J, leaving 12 bases between. CDR3 bases: TGCAGTGCTAGAGGTAGGGGGGGCAACGAGCAGTACTTC. Protein: CSARGRGGNEQYF.

This clonotype showed up many times. The J gene is TRBJ2-2, the V gene TRBV12-3 or TRBV12-4, with a possible D match to TRBD1 (5 bases). V was pared by 4 bases and J by 1 base, with 10 bases between. The CDR3 runs 15 residues. The CDR3 reads CASSSRALNTGELFF. The CDR3 DNA reads as TGTGCCAGCAGTTCCAGGGCTTTGAACACCGGGGAGCTGTTTTTT.

The chain joins TRBV19 to TRBJ1-2, with D unresolved. Germline CDR1 reads LNHDA; CDR2 reads SQIVND (reference sequence). V lost 3 bases to trimming and J lost 11 bases, with 13 bases between them. The CDR3 consists of 12 residues. This CDR3 reads CASSMQREWYTF. For the CDR3, the DNA is TGTGCCAGTAGTATGCAAAGGGAGTGGTACACCTTC. Full variable domain (missing parts from reference TRBV19 and TRBJ1-2): DGGITQSPKYLFRKEGQNVTLSCEQNLNHDAMYWYRQDPGQGLRLIYYSQIVNDFQKGDIAEGYSVSREKKESFPLTVTSAQKNPTAFYLCASSMQREWYTFGSGTRLTVV.

This clonotype showed up just once. The CDR3 loop reads CASSVAGTYGYTF. Written as DNA, the CDR3 is TGTGCCAGCAGCGTAGCAGGGACCTATGGCTACACCTTC. The rearrangement uses TRBV9 and TRBJ1-2; D possibly corresponds to TRBD1 (5 bases). V dropped 0 bases and J dropped 4 bases, with 7 bases sitting between them. Germline V lookup: CDR1 SGDLS, CDR2 YYNGEE. There are 13 residues in the CDR3.

V usage is TRBV11-1 and J usage is TRBJ2-3; D gene uncertain. Between the trimmed V and J ends, which lost 4 bases and 7 bases, there was a span of 6 bases. Per the germline V gene, CDR1 is SGHAT and CDR2 is FQDESV (reference sequence). The CDR3 is made up of 11 amino acids. This CDR3 reads CASSSAYTQYF. CDR3 nucleotides: TGTGCCAGCAGCTCAGCCTATACGCAGTATTTT.

As concerns this clonotype: A single base separates this from a much larger clone, so it may be a read error. The chain links TRBV20-1 to TRBJ2-1, with 8 bases lining up with TRBD1. V shed 6 bases and J 4 bases; nucleotides not matched to a gene: 14. Looked up from germline, CDR1 is DFQATT and CDR2 is SNEGSKA (reference sequence). The CDR3 contains 16 residues. The CDR3, as DNA: TGCAGTGCCCCCTTAAGTGCAGGGGGCTCTTACAATGAGCAGTTCTTC. As protein: CSAPLSAGGSYNEQFF.

This rearrangement joins TRBV20-1 to TRBJ2-7, with TRBD1 identical over 12 bases. Germline CDR1 reads DFQATT; CDR2 reads SNEGSKA (reference sequence). The CDR3 has 12 amino acids. The CDR3 protein is CSGGQGAREQYF. For the CDR3, the DNA is TGCAGCGGGGGACAGGGGGCGCGGGAGCAGTACTTC.

The rearrangement uses TRBV29-1 and TRBJ2-1; no reliable D call. This CDR3 is built from 14 residues. CDR1 is SQVTM and CDR2 is ANQGSEA in the germline V gene. Trimming took off 3 bases at V and 5 bases at J, with 14 bases between the two ends. CDR3 in amino acids: CSVEGGNPNNEQFF. The CDR3 bases are TGCAGCGTTGAGGGCGGAAACCCTAACAATGAGCAGTTCTTC.

This clonotype was detected many times. This sequence joins TRBV6-5 and TRBJ1-2, with D unresolved. The germline V gene has CDR1 MNHEY and CDR2 SVGAGI. The CDR3 consists of 15 residues. The ends were cut back, 0 bases at V and 0 bases at J, with 8 bases in the middle. The CDR3 loop is CASSYSASSNYGYTF. CDR3 bases: TGTGCCAGCAGTTACTCGGCGTCTTCTAACTATGGCTACACCTTC.

This clonotype was recorded at least ten times. Being one base from a much bigger clone, this may be a read error. The V gene is TRBV7-9, the J gene TRBJ2-5; 10 bases are a match to TRBD1. This CDR3 comprises 15 residues. Germline CDR1 and CDR2: SEHNR and FQNEAQ (reference sequence). The CDR3 coding sequence is TGTGCCAGCAGCTCCTACGGGACAGGGGAAGAGACCCAGCACTTC. Protein product: CASSSYGTGEETQHF.

The table lists this clonotype with many counts. A read error may produce the germline difference seen at one junction end. The rearrangement uses TRBV7-6 and TRBJ1-2; TRBD1 is a possible D gene (6 bases). The germline CDR1 and CDR2 sequences are SGHVS and FNYEAQ. The CDR3 is made up of 15 amino acids. CDR3 DNA: TGTGCCAGCAGCTTAAGTAGGGGGGGAGGCTATGGCTACCCCTTC. It translates to CASSLSRGGGYGYPF.

Ten or more counts support this clonotype. J is TRBJ2-3 and V is TRBV12-3 or TRBV12-4; 7 bases line up with TRBD2. This CDR3 is built from 14 residues. V lost 6 bases to trimming and J lost 2 bases; unmatched junction nucleotides: 5. The CDR3 DNA is TGTGCCAGCAGCGGGCGGGGGAACACAGATACGCAGTATTTT. It is translated as CASSGRGNTDTQYF.

This clonotype has a single count. The gene calls are TRBV20-1 and TRBJ2-5; D is ambiguous. The CDR3 consists of 13 residues. Germline values: CDR1 DFQATT, CDR2 SNEGSKA (reference sequence). V was trimmed by 5 bases and J by 1 base, leaving 11 bases between them. The CDR3 bases are TGCAGTGCTCCAAGGGCTATCCAAGAGACCCAGTACTTC. Translation: CSAPRAIQETQYF.

The chain has TRBV12-3 or TRBV12-4 and TRBJ1-5; D perhaps matches TRBD1 (6 bases). The CDR3 is made up of 11 amino acids. Trimming took off 3 bases at V and 13 bases at J, with 10 bases between the two ends. The CDR3 region is CASSFGDIQHF. In DNA form, the CDR3 reads TGTGCCAGCAGTTTCGGGGACATACAGCATTTT.

Ten or more counts support this clonotype. The genes are TRBV19 and TRBJ2-2; tentative D call: TRBD2 (6 bases). This CDR3 comprises 15 residues. Trimming shortened V by 5 bases and J by 4 bases, and 14 bases separated the two germline ends. Looked up from germline, CDR1 is LNHDA and CDR2 is SQIVND (reference sequence). The CDR3: CASSFPGLPTGELFF. The CDR3 nucleotides are TGTGCCAGTAGTTTTCCGGGACTCCCCACCGGGGAGCTGTTTTTT.

There are many counts of this clonotype. The chain links TRBV9 to TRBJ1-2, with D possibly being TRBD1 (6 bases). The CDR3 totals 17 residues. V lost 4 bases and J lost 8, with 27 bases in between. The germline V gene encodes CDR1 SGDLS and CDR2 YYNGEE. The CDR3 is CASSPDPDRLWGNGYTF. The CDR3 nucleotides read TGTGCCAGCAGCCCAGACCCAGACAGGCTATGGGGTAACGGCTACACCTTC. Looking up the rest from reference TRBV9 and TRBJ1-2 gives the full variable domain: DSGVTQTPKHLITATGQRVTLRCSPRSGDLSVYWYQQSLDQGLQFLIQYYNGEERAKGNILERFSAQQFPDLHSELNLSSLELGDSALYFCASSPDPDRLWGNGYTFGSGTRLTVV.